Presented here are 21 T cell receptor beta chains from one specimen sequenced in a study of control samples from healthy donors and cancer patients. TCRdb keeps only in-frame clones here, not all; method: immunoSEQ multiplex PCR. The data contain fewer than 60,000 clones, 95% of them seen just once; the ten biggest clones take up 2% to 3%. The sequencing sample was made of blood. These TCRs come from a man in his thirties or forties in good health.

The chain uses TRBV19 and TRBJ2-1; 12 bases match TRBD2. This CDR3 has 15 residues. CDR1 and CDR2 (germline): LNHDA, SQIVND (reference sequence). With V trimmed by 7 bases and J by 5 bases, 6 bases remained unmatched. The CDR3, as DNA: TGTGCCAGTACCCCGGGACTAGCGGGCCACAATGAGCAGTTCTTC. Translating it yields CASTPGLAGHNEQFF.

This clone has more than one count but fewer than ten. The chain has TRBV7-9 and TRBJ2-7; D not certain. V dropped 1 base and J dropped 1 base, with 11 bases sitting between them. Germline V gene lookup returns CDR1 SEHNR and CDR2 FQNEAQ (reference sequence). The CDR3 spans 15 residues. In DNA form, the CDR3 reads TGTGCCAGCAGCTTAGAGGTTGGCAGATCCTACGAGCAGTACTTC. This encodes CASSLEVGRSYEQYF.

The chain uses TRBV19 and TRBJ2-2; D remains ambiguous. The CDR3 contains 15 residues. Germline assignment: CDR1 LNHDA and CDR2 SQIVND (reference sequence). The V and J ends lost 1 base and 2 bases respectively, with 8 bases between them. CDR3 sequence (DNA): TGTGCCAGTAGTATAGGGGCCGTTAACACCGGGGAGCTGTTTTTT. Residues: CASSIGAVNTGELFF.

The gene calls are TRBV9 and TRBJ2-5; 15 bases line up with TRBD2. The CDR3 is 17 residues long. V lost 3 bases to trimming and J lost 0 bases; unmatched junction nucleotides: 3. Germline lookup yields CDR1 SGDLS and CDR2 YYNGEE. CDR3 loop: CASSEGLAGGYQETQYF. The CDR3 region has the DNA TGTGCCAGCAGCGAGGGACTAGCGGGAGGATACCAAGAGACCCAGTACTTC.

The V and J genes are TRBV5-6 and TRBJ2-7; D may be TRBD2 (6 bases). Per the germline V gene, CDR1 is SGHDT and CDR2 is YYEEEE. The CDR3 runs 14 residues. Trimming took off 2 bases at V and 0 bases at J, with 9 bases between the two ends. CDR3 loop: CASSLSGSSYEQYF. The CDR3 coding sequence is TGTGCCAGCAGCTTAAGCGGGTCCTCCTACGAGCAGTACTTC.

This chain uses TRBV4-1 with TRBJ2-1; weak D call: TRBD2 (5 bases). The CDR3 is made up of 16 amino acids. Germline V gives CDR1 MGHRA, CDR2 YSYEKL. Trimming shortened V by 2 bases and J by 0 bases, and 11 bases separated the two germline ends. The CDR3 loop is CASSQSLAGSYNEQFF. DNA for the CDR3: TGCGCCAGCAGCCAAAGTCTGGCGGGCTCCTACAATGAGCAGTTCTTC.

DNA of the CDR3: TGTGCCAGCAGTGTTAGCGGGAGTCGCTACGAGCAGTACTTC. It yields the protein CASSVSGSRYEQYF. The chain has TRBV28 and TRBJ2-7; TRBD2 aligns across 9 bases. CDR1 and CDR2 from the germline V gene are MDHEN and SYDVKM. Trimming cost V 5 bases and J 3 bases; bases outside gene matches: 5. This CDR3 has 14 amino acids. The full variable domain, completed using reference TRBV28 and TRBJ2-7, is DVKVTQSSRYLVKRTGEKVFLECVQDMDHENMFWYRQDPGLGLRLIYFSYDVKMKEKGDIPEGYSVSREKKERFSLILESASTNQTSMYLCASSVSGSRYEQYFGPGTRLTVT.

The chain combines TRBV27 with TRBJ2-1; 13 bases are shared with TRBD2. The J segment lost 5 bases and the V segment lost 2 bases, leaving 12 bases of the junction unmatched. The CDR3 contains 19 residues. Germline V gene lookup returns CDR1 MNHEY and CDR2 SMNVEV (reference sequence). As DNA, the CDR3 is TGTGCCAGCAGTTTAAGGGTCCAACTAGCGGGAGGGCCACACAATGAGCAGTTCTTC. Its translation is CASSLRVQLAGGPHNEQFF.

The chain couples TRBV19 to TRBJ1-1, with TRBD1 matching 9 bases. Germline assignment: CDR1 LNHDA and CDR2 SQIVND (reference sequence). Trimming removed 7 bases from V and 1 base from J; junction bases left unmatched: 10. The CDR3 has 16 residues. CDR3 bases: TGTGCCAGTACCGTTAAACCGGGACAGGGGAACACTGAAGCTTTCTTT. The encoded protein is CASTVKPGQGNTEAFF.

This rearrangement joins TRBV13 to TRBJ2-1; 14 bases are shared with TRBD2. Trimming removed 5 bases from V and 2 bases from J; junction bases left unmatched: 17. Germline-derived CDR1 and CDR2 are PRHDT and FYEKMQ (reference sequence). There are 21 residues in the CDR3. The CDR3 loop is CASSPPRSRTSGRRPYNEQFF. Written as DNA, the CDR3 is TGTGCCAGCAGCCCACCTCGTAGTAGGACTAGCGGGAGGAGGCCCTACAATGAGCAGTTCTTC.

Of note for this clone: This specimen includes other DNA sequences encoding the same CDR3. The V call is TRBV5-1, the J call TRBJ2-7; D remains ambiguous. Trimming left V 5 bases short and J 0 bases short, with 9 bases between. Germline CDR1 is SGHRS and CDR2 is YFSETQ. The CDR3 runs to 13 residues. The CDR3 nucleotides are TGCGCCAGCAGGGTTAGCCCCTCCTACGAGCAGTACTTC. It is translated as CASRVSPSYEQYF.

This chain uses TRBV6-7 with TRBJ2-7; D possibly corresponds to TRBD2 (5 bases). TRBV6-7 is given ORF status, its function remaining uncertain. The germline V and J ends were trimmed by 2 bases and 13 bases, with 24 bases remaining between them. This CDR3 has 15 amino acids. The CDR3 sequence is CASSYEVFLTSGIYF. The CDR3, as DNA: TGTGCCAGCAGTTACGAGGTTTTTTTGACATCCGGGATATACTTC.

The V and J genes are TRBV7-3 and TRBJ2-7; 8 bases align to TRBD2. V shed 2 bases and J 2 bases; nucleotides not matched to a gene: 5. The CDR3 covers 15 residues. Germline loops: CDR1 SGHTA, CDR2 FQGTGA. CDR3 sequence: CASSLESSGPYEQYF. The CDR3 DNA reads TGTGCCAGCAGCTTAGAATCTAGCGGGCCCTACGAGCAGTACTTC.

The chain couples TRBV30 to TRBJ1-5; D is unclear. The germline V and J ends were trimmed by 3 bases and 0 bases, with 9 bases remaining between them. This CDR3 region has 14 residues. Germline CDR1 is GTSNPN and CDR2 is SVGIG (reference sequence). CDR3 region: CAWSPWYSNQPQHF. DNA for the CDR3: TGTGCCTGGAGCCCTTGGTATAGCAATCAGCCCCAGCATTTT.

The gene calls are TRBV5-1 and TRBJ1-1, with D possibly being TRBD1 (6 bases). The V end was cut by 0 bases, the J end by 2 bases, with 8 bases between. The CDR3 is 14 amino acids. The germline V gene has CDR1 SGHRS and CDR2 YFSETQ. The CDR3 region is CASSLDRANTEAFF. CDR3 in DNA: TGCGCCAGCAGCTTGGACAGGGCCAACACTGAAGCTTTCTTT.

The genes are TRBV20-1 and TRBJ2-1; no firm D call. The V gene's germline CDR1 is DFQATT and CDR2 SNEGSKA (reference sequence). V lost 6 bases, J lost 9 bases, and 9 bases lay in between. The CDR3 runs to 10 residues. The CDR3 region has the DNA TGCAGTGCCAGTTCCCGTGAGCAGTTCTTC. This translates into CSASSREQFF.

The rearrangement uses TRBV9 and TRBJ2-3; a weak D match, TRBD2 (6 bases). CDR1 and CDR2 from the germline V gene are SGDLS and YYNGEE. V lost 0 bases, J lost 8 bases, and 13 bases lay in between. The CDR3 is 14 residues long. CDR3 in DNA: TGTGCCAGCAGCGTAGCCCCTAGCGAGAGTACGCAGTATTTT. Amino acids: CASSVAPSESTQYF. Drawing the rest from reference TRBV9 and TRBJ2-3, the complete variable domain is DSGVTQTPKHLITATGQRVTLRCSPRSGDLSVYWYQQSLDQGLQFLIQYYNGEERAKGNILERFSAQQFPDLHSELNLSSLELGDSALYFCASSVAPSESTQYFGPGTRLTVL.

V gene TRBV5-5 combines with J gene TRBJ2-5, with 9 bases aligning to TRBD1. After removal of 4 bases from V and 2 bases from J, the junction contained 9 bases not matched to a gene. This CDR3 region has 16 residues. Germline V CDR1 and CDR2: SGHKS, YYEKEE (reference sequence). The CDR3 bases are TGTGCCAGCAGCCCCCGGACAGGGGTGGTGCAAGAGACCCAGTACTTC. The encoded protein is CASSPRTGVVQETQYF.

The chain joins TRBV6-4 to TRBJ2-1, with 11 positions matching TRBD2. From germline, CDR1 is MRHNA and CDR2 SNTAGT. V was clipped by 6 bases and J by 8 bases; unmatched bases: 12. The CDR3 length is 16 residues. In DNA, the CDR3 is TGTGCCAGCAGCCCCCATACTAGCGGGAGTATGGATGAGCAGTTCTTC. It is translated as CASSPHTSGSMDEQFF.

This rearrangement joins TRBV4-2 to TRBJ2-5; 9 bases match TRBD2. The V gene end was trimmed by 3 bases and the J gene end by 2 bases; junction bases not matched to a gene: 7. CDR1 is LGHNA, CDR2 YNFKEQ, per germline. The length of the CDR3 is 16 residues. CDR3 loop: CASSHNPTSGQETQYF. The CDR3 nucleotides read TGTGCCAGCAGCCATAATCCGACTAGCGGACAAGAGACCCAGTACTTC.

The chain combines TRBV27 with TRBJ2-7; no clear D gene. V lost 3 bases, J lost 1 base, and 4 bases lay in between. Germline V lookup: CDR1 MNHEY, CDR2 SMNVEV (reference sequence). The CDR3 sequence is 12 residues long. CDR3 bases: TGTGCCAGCAGTTTCAAATCCTACGAGCAGTACTTC. This sequence encodes CASSFKSYEQYF.